Presented here are 27 T cell receptor beta chains from one specimen sequenced in a study of identifying expanded T cells in peripheral blood. Sequenced by immunoSEQ multiplex PCR; TCRdb stores in-frame clones only, minus some. The sample lists some 93,000 clones; nearly 90% were seen once. Sequenced input: blood. These TCRs come from a person aged 18 to 75 in good health.

J is TRBJ1-2 and V is TRBV4-1; D might be TRBD1 (5 bases). This CDR3 has 16 amino acids. Deletions cut 0 bases from V and 2 bases from J, with 13 bases between. The germline V gene encodes CDR1 MGHRA and CDR2 YSYEKL. The chain's CDR3 is CASSQEGVRANYGYTF. As DNA, the CDR3 is TGCGCCAGCAGCCAAGAAGGGGTCAGGGCGAACTATGGCTACACCTTC.

J is TRBJ1-2 and V is TRBV7-9, with D maybe TRBD1 (5 bases). This CDR3 has 13 amino acids. Trimming removed 1 base from V and 2 bases from J, with 5 bases in between. The V gene's germline CDR1 is SEHNR and CDR2 FQNEAQ (reference sequence). DNA of the CDR3: TGTGCCAGCAGCTTAGGGGGCAACTATGGCTACACCTTC. It translates to CASSLGGNYGYTF.

V usage is TRBV6-1 and J usage is TRBJ1-5; possible D gene TRBD1, 5 bases. Germline V lookup: CDR1 MNHNS, CDR2 SASEGT. Trimming removed 7 bases from V and 5 bases from J, with 18 bases in between. CDR3 length equals 15 residues. The DNA of the CDR3 is TGTGCCAGCACCCTAGACAGTTTTGGGGATCAGCCCCAGCATTTT. Translating gives CASTLDSFGDQPQHF.

This chain joins TRBV19 and TRBJ2-7; D possibly corresponds to TRBD2 (6 bases). This CDR3 region has 14 residues. The germline CDR1 and CDR2 sequences are LNHDA and SQIVND (reference sequence). V lost 5 bases to trimming and J lost 7 bases, with 18 bases between them. The CDR3 here is CASSGRIPAGEQYF. CDR3 DNA: TGTGCCAGTAGTGGCAGGATCCCGGCGGGGGAGCAGTACTTC.

V usage is TRBV5-1 and J usage is TRBJ1-6; tentatively, D is TRBD1 (6 bases). Germline V CDR1 and CDR2: SGHRS, YFSETQ. Trimming cost V 3 bases and J 8 bases, with 15 bases left between them. This CDR3 is built from 15 residues. CDR3 sequence reads: CASSWDGGADSPLHF. The CDR3 nucleotides are TGCGCCAGCAGCTGGGATGGGGGGGCCGATTCACCCCTCCACTTT.

The rearrangement uses TRBV6-1 and TRBJ2-3; D might be TRBD1 (5 bases). This CDR3 comprises 15 residues. In germline, CDR1 is MNHNS, CDR2 SASEGT. The ends were cut back, 6 bases at V and 2 bases at J, with 15 bases in the middle. CDR3 DNA: TGTGCCAGCAGACTAACAGGAGATTACACAGATACGCAGTATTTT. It translates to CASRLTGDYTDTQYF.

The chain links TRBV4-1 to TRBJ2-7; TRBD2 matches at 10 bases. Germline CDR1 MGHRA, CDR2 YSYEKL. Losses at the gene ends were 1 base for V and 4 bases for J; bases not matched to a gene: 7. CDR3 length: 16 residues. The CDR3 here is CASSQGRPAGGYEQYF. In DNA form, the CDR3 reads TGCGCCAGCAGCCAAGGAAGGCCAGCGGGGGGGTACGAGCAGTACTTC.

The chain combines TRBV5-5 with TRBJ1-2, with D possibly being TRBD1 (5 bases). Germline-derived CDR1 and CDR2 are SGHKS and YYEKEE (reference sequence). Trimming took 4 bases from V and 3 from J, leaving 10 bases between them. The CDR3 covers 13 residues. The CDR3 reads CASSPDTYYGYTF. CDR3 sequence (DNA): TGTGCCAGCAGCCCGGACACATACTATGGCTACACCTTC.

This clone was observed a few times. The chain joins TRBV7-3 to TRBJ2-1; 9 nucleotides line up with TRBD2. The CDR3 spans 17 residues. Trimming at V came to 0 bases and at J to 9 bases, leaving 12 bases not matched to a gene. From germline, CDR1 is SGHTA and CDR2 FQGTGA. For the CDR3, the DNA is TGTGCCAGCAGCTTAACTTCGGATAGCGGGAGAAGGGGTGAGCAGTTCTTC. Its translation: CASSLTSDSGRRGEQFF.

This clone was picked up one time. The chain carries TRBV6-1 and TRBJ1-1; TRBD1 is a possible D gene (5 bases). V was clipped by 10 bases and J by 5 bases, with 14 bases between them. The CDR3 is 12 amino acids. Germline lookup yields CDR1 MNHNS and CDR2 SASEGT. The CDR3 DNA sequence: TGTGCCAACGGGGGTTCTAAAACTGAAGCTTTCTTT. Its translation is CANGGSKTEAFF.

This chain links TRBV7-7 with TRBJ2-7, with 8 bases matching TRBD1. The CDR3 runs to 14 residues. Unmatched junction bases numbered 5, after V lost 3 bases and J lost 4 bases. Germline loops: CDR1 SSHAT, CDR2 FNYEAQ (reference sequence). CDR3 protein: CASSFGTGEYEQYF. The DNA for the CDR3 is TGTGCCAGCAGCTTTGGGACAGGAGAATACGAGCAGTACTTC.

V and J are TRBV9 and TRBJ2-1, with D possibly TRBD2 on 5 matching bases. Trimming shortened V by 4 bases and J by 10 bases, and 15 bases separated the two germline ends. Germline V gives CDR1 SGDLS, CDR2 YYNGEE. The CDR3 extends over 13 amino acids. The CDR3 spells CASSPNRGFEQFF. DNA of the CDR3: TGTGCCAGCAGCCCAAATAGAGGGTTCGAGCAGTTCTTC.

The V gene is TRBV7-3, the J gene TRBJ1-1; D not resolved. Trimming shortened V by 5 bases and J by 1 base, and 11 bases separated the two germline ends. The CDR3 sequence is 14 residues long. The germline V gene encodes CDR1 SGHTA and CDR2 FQGTGA. CDR3 coding DNA: TGTGCCAGCAGCCCGGGATCAGGGAACACTGAAGCTTTCTTT. Amino acids: CASSPGSGNTEAFF.

The chain joins TRBV5-6 to TRBJ2-3; 11 bases match TRBD1. The V gene's germline CDR1 is SGHDT and CDR2 YYEEEE. CDR3 length: 15 amino acids. V was pared by 4 bases and J by 7 bases, with 8 bases of the junction left unmatched. CDR3 coding DNA: TGTGCCAGCAGCCCCGGGACAGGGGGGTGGAATACGCAGTATTTT. Translation: CASSPGTGGWNTQYF.

The chain combines TRBV18 with TRBJ2-2, with D perhaps TRBD2 (5 bases). Germline V lookup: CDR1 KGHSH, CDR2 LQKENI. V shed 10 bases and J shed 2 bases, with 20 bases lying between them. The CDR3 has 16 amino acids. This CDR3 reads CANPAWRASNTGELFF. The DNA for the CDR3 is TGTGCCAACCCCGCTTGGCGGGCCTCCAACACCGGGGAGCTGTTTTTT.

This chain joins TRBV27 and TRBJ1-3, with TRBD1 as a possible D gene (5 bases). The CDR3 is 14 amino acids. Per the germline V gene, CDR1 is MNHEY and CDR2 is SMNVEV (reference sequence). Trimming stripped 6 bases from V and 4 bases from J, with 13 bases between. As DNA, the CDR3 is TGTGCCAGCAGAGCCGGGGGGATCGGAAACACCATATATTTT. Its translation is CASRAGGIGNTIYF.

The chain is built from TRBV7-2 and TRBJ2-3, with a weak D call TRBD2 (6 bases). The CDR3 has 12 amino acids. Between the trimmed V and J ends, which lost 5 bases and 7 bases, there was a span of 10 bases. From germline, CDR1 is SGHTA and CDR2 FQGNSA. CDR3 amino acids: CASSVSGNTQYF. The CDR3 DNA reads as TGTGCCAGCAGCGTTAGCGGAAATACGCAGTATTTT.

The sample holds one count of this clone. CDR3 in amino acids: CASSLFRGFTDTQYF. CDR3 in DNA: TGTGCCAGCAGCCTATTCAGGGGCTTCACAGATACGCAGTATTTT. This rearrangement joins TRBV27 to TRBJ2-3; weak D call: TRBD1 (6 bases). Germline V gene lookup returns CDR1 MNHEY and CDR2 SMNVEV (reference sequence). This CDR3 is built from 15 residues. Trimming took 6 bases from V and 2 from J, leaving 15 bases between them.

The genes are TRBV5-8 and TRBJ2-1; 16 bases agree with TRBD2. The V gene end was trimmed by 4 bases and the J gene end by 16 bases; junction bases not matched to a gene: 20. This CDR3 has 18 residues. Germline loops: CDR1 SGHTS, CDR2 YDEGEE. The DNA of the CDR3 is TGTGCCAGCAGCAAACGACCGGGACTAGCGGGAGGGCCTTTGAGTTGCTTCTTC. Its translation: CASSKRPGLAGGPLSCFF.

The chain joins TRBV5-1 to TRBJ1-2; possible D gene TRBD1, 6 bases. The V gene lost 0 bases and the J gene lost 4 bases, with 10 bases spanning the gap. The CDR3 runs to 14 residues. CDR1 is SGHRS and CDR2 is YFSETQ in the germline V gene. CDR3 bases: TGCGCCAGCAGCTTGGGATGGACAGCCTATGGCTACACCTTC. Its protein is CASSLGWTAYGYTF.

The chain recombines TRBV7-8 with TRBJ2-1; D ambiguous. The CDR3 consists of 14 residues. V was pared by 3 bases and J by 8 bases, with 14 bases between. Germline V gene data show CDR1 as SGHVS and CDR2 as FQNEAQ. This chain's CDR3 is CASSLISGAHEQFF. DNA for the CDR3: TGTGCCAGCAGCTTGATATCGGGTGCCCATGAGCAGTTCTTC.

The genes are TRBV4-2 and TRBJ1-1, with D tentatively TRBD1 (6 bases). Germline-derived CDR1 and CDR2 are LGHNA and YNFKEQ. Trimming cost V 1 base and J 4 bases, with 19 bases left between them. This CDR3 region has 17 residues. CDR3 bases: TGTGCCAGCAGCCAAGCCGGTGCCGGGGGCATAGGCACTGAAGCTTTCTTT. It codes for CASSQAGAGGIGTEAFF.

The chain carries TRBV12-5 and TRBJ2-4, with TRBD1 identical over 8 bases. The CDR3 is made up of 16 amino acids. Germline V lookup: CDR1 LGHNT, CDR2 FRNRAP. The V gene end was trimmed by 1 base and the J gene end by 5 bases; junction bases not matched to a gene: 7. The CDR3 region has the DNA TGTGCTAGTGGTTTGGCGGGAAACAGGGGGGAAAACATTCAGTACTTC. Translation gives CASGLAGNRGENIQYF.

V is TRBV7-6 and J is TRBJ1-6; 9 bases are shared with TRBD1. The CDR3 has 15 residues. V dropped 1 base and J dropped 6; count of bases not matched to a gene: 1. CDR1 and CDR2 from the germline V gene are SGHVS and FNYEAQ. CDR3 loop: CASSLETGGNSPLHF. CDR3 bases: TGTGCCAGCAGCTTAGAGACAGGGGGTAATTCACCCCTCCACTTT.

This chain links TRBV15 with TRBJ1-4; 7 bases align to TRBD1. V lost 0 bases, J lost 8 bases, and 12 bases stayed unmatched. The CDR3 spans 17 residues. Germline V gene lookup returns CDR1 LNHNV and CDR2 YYDKDF (reference sequence). The CDR3 loop reads CATSRDRGPGGEEKLFF. In DNA, the CDR3 is TGTGCCACCAGCAGAGATCGGGGGCCAGGGGGTGAGGAAAAACTGTTTTTT.

This clone was seen a single time. The chain carries TRBV29-1 and TRBJ1-5; 9 bases are a match to TRBD1. Germline V gene data show CDR1 as SQVTM and CDR2 as ANQGSEA. After removal of 6 bases from V and 3 bases from J, the junction contained 6 bases not matched to a gene. This CDR3 has 14 amino acids. CDR3 protein: CSVAGTGNNQPQHF. The CDR3 DNA follows: TGCAGCGTCGCCGGGACAGGGAACAATCAGCCCCAGCATTTT. The full variable domain, completed using reference TRBV29-1 and TRBJ1-5, is SAVISQKPSRDICQRGTSLTIQCQVDSQVTMMFWYRQQPGQSLTLIATANQGSEATYESGFVIDKFPISRPNLTFSTLTVSNMSPEDSSIYLCSVAGTGNNQPQHFGDGTRLSIL.

This clone was detected once. The CDR3 sequence: CSVGGRFNEKLFF. The CDR3 region has the DNA TGCAGCGTTGGGGGCAGGTTCAACGAAAAACTGTTTTTT. The rearrangement links TRBV29-1 to TRBJ1-4, with D perhaps TRBD1 (5 bases). CDR3 length: 13 amino acids. Deletions cut 4 bases from V and 8 bases from J, with 14 bases between. Germline CDR1 SQVTM, CDR2 ANQGSEA.